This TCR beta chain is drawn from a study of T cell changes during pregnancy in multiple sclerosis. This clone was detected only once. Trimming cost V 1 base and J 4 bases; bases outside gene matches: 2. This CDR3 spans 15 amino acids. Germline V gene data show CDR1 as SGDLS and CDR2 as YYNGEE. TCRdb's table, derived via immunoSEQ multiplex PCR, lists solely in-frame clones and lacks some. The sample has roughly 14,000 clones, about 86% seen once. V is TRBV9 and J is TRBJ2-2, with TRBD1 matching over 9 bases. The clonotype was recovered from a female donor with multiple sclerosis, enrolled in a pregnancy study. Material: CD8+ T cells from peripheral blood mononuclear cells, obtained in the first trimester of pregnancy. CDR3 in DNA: TGTGCCAGCAGCGTAAGGGACAGGGCCACCGGGGAGCTGTTTTTT. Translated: CASSVRDRATGELFF.